Listed below are T cell receptor beta chains from one sample, sequenced in a study of T-cell memory formation after mild COVID-19. TCRdb processed the 5' RACE reads anew with MiXCR; each CDR3 protein has one entry. The sample yields 50,000 or so distinct CDR3 sequences, less than 15% seen once. The source material was PBMCs or a T cell subset sorted from them (not recorded which). These receptors all come from a man between 18 and 29 years old who had mild COVID-19 (a few samples of this study predate the infection). Cell type and time point are not known. CDR3s include the opening cysteine and the closing phenylalanine or tryptophan. Each record gives: D gene, J gene, clone size, V gene, CDR3 DNA, CDR3 protein. A D gene is named only where the DNA matches it firmly. Only some rows state a clone size, as once, few, many or a class for expanded clones.

D: -
J: TRBJ1-3
size: -
V: TRBV30
DNA: TGTGCCTGGAGTGGTCCGGGGTTCGGAAACACCATATATTTT
CDR3: CAWSGPGFGNTIYF

D: -
J: TRBJ2-1
size: many
V: TRBV12-3/TRBV12-4
DNA: TGTGCCAGCAGTTTCTACGATGAGCAGTTCTTC
CDR3: CASSFYDEQFF

D: -
J: TRBJ1-4
size: few
V: TRBV20-1
DNA: TGCAGTGCTAGAGAAAGCGGATGGGGACTGTTTTTT
CDR3: CSARESGWGLFF

D: -
J: TRBJ2-6
size: many
V: TRBV4-3
DNA: TGCGCCAGCAGCCAAGATATAAGCTCTGGGGCCAACGTCCTGACTTTC
CDR3: CASSQDISSGANVLTF

D: -
J: TRBJ2-3
size: many
V: TRBV5-1
DNA: TGCGCCAGCAGCTCGCCGGACAGCACAGATACGCAGTATTTT
CDR3: CASSSPDSTDTQYF

D: TRBD2
J: TRBJ2-7
size: few
V: TRBV5-1
DNA: TGCGCCAGCAGCCCGGATGGGGGGGGCTACGAGCAGTACTTC
CDR3: CASSPDGGGYEQYF

D: -
J: TRBJ2-2
size: few
V: TRBV7-6
DNA: TGTGCCAGCAGCCGGCGCCTCACCGGGGAGCTGTTTTTT
CDR3: CASSRRLTGELFF

D: TRBD2
J: TRBJ2-1
size: many
V: TRBV12-3/TRBV12-4
DNA: TGTGCCAGCAGTTTGCGGCGGGGGGGCCTAGGTGAGCAGTTCTTC
CDR3: CASSLRRGGLGEQFF

D: TRBD1
J: TRBJ1-4
size: few
V: TRBV2
DNA: TGTGCCAGTGGAGGGCAGGGGGCTGAAAAACTGTTTTTT
CDR3: CASGGQGAEKLFF

D: -
J: TRBJ1-2
size: once
V: TRBV20-1
DNA: TGCAGTGCGTCTGGTGGGGCAGGGTATGGCTACACCTTC
CDR3: CSASGGAGYGYTF

D: -
J: TRBJ2-1
size: many
V: TRBV5-1
DNA: TGCGCCAGCAGCTTGGAGTTTCGCGAGCAGTTCTTC
CDR3: CASSLEFREQFF

D: -
J: TRBJ2-7
size: -
V: TRBV12-3/TRBV12-4
DNA: TGTGCCAGCAGTTTGGCAGGGGTCTACGAGCAGTACTTC
CDR3: CASSLAGVYEQYF

D: TRBD2
J: TRBJ2-3
size: many
V: TRBV7-2
DNA: TGTGCCAGCAGCTTAGGGCTAGCGGGGGGCCCTTCTAGCACAGATACGCAGTATTTT
CDR3: CASSLGLAGGPSSTDTQYF

D: TRBD1
J: TRBJ1-2
size: -
V: TRBV4-3
DNA: TGCGCCAGCAGCCCGGGACAGGGGAACTATGGCTACACCTTC
CDR3: CASSPGQGNYGYTF

D: -
J: TRBJ2-7
size: many
V: TRBV20-1
DNA: TGCAGTGCTAGGTCCGGGACACTTCGTGAGGAGCAGTACTTC
CDR3: CSARSGTLREEQYF

D: TRBD1
J: TRBJ2-5
size: many
V: TRBV5-6
DNA: TGTGCCAGCAGGGCCGGGACAGGATTCCAAGAGACCCAGTACTTC
CDR3: CASRAGTGFQETQYF

D: -
J: TRBJ1-5
size: few
V: TRBV5-1
DNA: TGCGCCAGCAGCTTAGGGTTTGGTGGGGGTAATCAGCCCCAGCATTTT
CDR3: CASSLGFGGGNQPQHF

D: -
J: TRBJ1-4
size: few
V: TRBV7-9
DNA: TGTGCCAGCAGCTTAGTCAGTTCAACTAATGAAAAACTGTTTTTT
CDR3: CASSLVSSTNEKLFF

D: -
J: TRBJ2-5
size: -
V: TRBV7-2
DNA: TGTGCCAGCAGCTCTGTGGCGGCGAGACAAGGTACCCAGTACTTC
CDR3: CASSSVAARQGTQYF

D: -
J: TRBJ1-6
size: many
V: TRBV6-5
DNA: TGTGCCAGCAGCCCCGACGGTTCACCCCTCCACTTT
CDR3: CASSPDGSPLHF

D: TRBD2
J: TRBJ2-7
size: few
V: TRBV7-3
DNA: TGTGCCAGCAGCTTACTAGCGGGGGGCTACGAGCAGTACTTC
CDR3: CASSLLAGGYEQYF

D: -
J: TRBJ2-1
size: -
V: TRBV11-3
DNA: TGTGCCAGCAGCTCAGAGGGGAGCTCCTACAATGAGCAGTTCTTC
CDR3: CASSSEGSSYNEQFF

D: TRBD1
J: TRBJ1-2
size: -
V: TRBV12-3/TRBV12-4
DNA: TGTGCCAGCAGTCAACAGGGGGGCTTCTATGGCTACACCTTC
CDR3: CASSQQGGFYGYTF

D: -
J: TRBJ2-2
size: few
V: TRBV7-2
DNA: TGTGCCAGCAGTCCTCGTTGGCCCGGGGAGCTGTTTTTT
CDR3: CASSPRWPGELFF

D: -
J: TRBJ1-1
size: -
V: TRBV5-4
DNA: TGTGCCAGCAGCTTGTATAAGGGGCCGAACACTGAAGCTTTCTTT
CDR3: CASSLYKGPNTEAFF

D: -
J: TRBJ2-5
size: -
V: TRBV7-6
DNA: TGTGCCAGCAGCTCCCCCCTAGGCGCGCGGGGCAAAGAGACCCAGTACTTC
CDR3: CASSSPLGARGKETQYF

D: -
J: TRBJ1-5
size: -
V: TRBV7-9
DNA: TGTGCCAGCAGCTTAGGGGTCCTGGAGCCCCAGCATTTT
CDR3: CASSLGVLEPQHF

D: -
J: TRBJ2-1
size: -
V: TRBV7-7
DNA: TGTGCCAGCAGCTTAGGGGGGACGGGGCGGGAGCAGTTCTTC
CDR3: CASSLGGTGREQFF

D: -
J: TRBJ2-7
size: -
V: TRBV10-3
DNA: TGTGCCATCAGTTATAATAGCGGCCGTTCCTACGAGCAGTACTTC
CDR3: CAISYNSGRSYEQYF

D: -
J: TRBJ2-5
size: -
V: TRBV3-1
DNA: TGTGCCAGCAGCCACAGGGGGACCCAGTACTTC
CDR3: CASSHRGTQYF

D: TRBD2
J: TRBJ2-1
size: -
V: TRBV5-1
DNA: TGCGCCAGCAGCTTGGGTAGGACTAGCGGGGGCTACAATGAGCAGTTCTTC
CDR3: CASSLGRTSGGYNEQFF